The 24 T cell receptor beta chains given below trace back to one sample, sequenced in a study of T-cell reconstitution after alpha-beta-depleted transplantation in children. Unique molecular identifiers tagged the TCRbeta library. TCRdb reanalysed the PCR reads using MiXCR and keeps one entry per CDR3 protein. Among about half a million distinct CDR3 sequences listed, approximately 12% were seen once. Sample: PBMCs from the stem cell graft donor, taken from the stem cell graft. The source of these receptors is a human donor who donated a stem cell graft to a child with combined immunodeficiency.

This clonotype was observed many times. This sequence joins TRBV5-1 and TRBJ2-3; D may be TRBD2 (5 bases). Trimming left V 4 bases short and J 0 bases short, with 15 bases between. This CDR3 comprises 16 residues. CDR1 SGHRS and CDR2 YFSETQ come from the germline V gene. As DNA, the CDR3 is TGCGCCAGCAGCGCCCGGCCGGGAACTAGCACAGATACGCAGTATTTT. This translates into CASSARPGTSTDTQYF.

This clonotype was seen ten or more times. The chain is built from TRBV6-2 or TRBV6-3 and TRBJ2-5, with D possibly being TRBD1 (5 bases). Looked up from germline, CDR1 is MNHEY and CDR2 is SVGEGT. The V and J ends lost 5 bases and 6 bases respectively, with 7 bases between them. The CDR3 is 11 amino acids. DNA for the CDR3: TGTGCCAGCAGTCAGGGAAAGACCCAGTACTTC. Its protein product is CASSQGKTQYF.

In its sample, this clonotype was seen a few times. The rearrangement joins TRBV29-1 to TRBJ1-4, with D unresolved. Per the germline V gene, CDR1 is SQVTM and CDR2 is ANQGSEA. Trimming left V 5 bases short and J 4 bases short, with 8 bases between. CDR3 length equals 12 residues. CDR3 bases: TGCAGCGTTAGGCTGAGTAATGAAAAACTGTTTTTT. Residues: CSVRLSNEKLFF. Supplemented by reference TRBV29-1 and TRBJ1-4, the full variable domain reads SAVISQKPSRDICQRGTSLTIQCQVDSQVTMMFWYRQQPGQSLTLIATANQGSEATYESGFVIDKFPISRPNLTFSTLTVSNMSPEDSSIYLCSVRLSNEKLFFGSGTQLSVL.

This clonotype turned up a few times. V and J are TRBV30 and TRBJ1-5; no firm D call. Per the germline V gene, CDR1 is GTSNPN and CDR2 is SVGIG (reference sequence). CDR3 length equals 13 residues. Trimming left V 3 bases short and J 5 bases short, with 11 bases between. The DNA of the CDR3 is TGTGCCTGGAGAGGCGGCAGTCATCAGCCCCAGCATTTT. This translates into CAWRGGSHQPQHF.

This clonotype has at least ten counts. The chain couples TRBV7-9 to TRBJ1-1, with 9 bases aligning to TRBD1. J gave up 0 bases and V 5 bases, and 4 bases lay outside the gene matches. CDR3 length: 15 residues. From germline, CDR1 is SEHNR and CDR2 FQNEAQ (reference sequence). CDR3 protein: CASSQGTGLNTEAFF. Here the CDR3 DNA reads TGTGCCAGCAGCCAGGGGACAGGGCTGAACACTGAAGCTTTCTTT.

This rearrangement joins TRBV4-3 to TRBJ2-2; maybe TRBD1 (6 bases). V was cut by 0 bases and J by 3 bases, with 11 bases left in between. The CDR3 is made up of 16 amino acids. CDR1 LGHNA and CDR2 YSLEER come from the germline V gene. CDR3 sequence reads: CASSQDYAGDTGELFF. The CDR3 DNA sequence: TGCGCCAGCAGCCAAGATTACGCAGGGGACACCGGGGAGCTGTTTTTT.

This chain joins TRBV9 and TRBJ2-7, with D tentatively TRBD1 or TRBD2 (5 bases each). Germline CDR1 SGDLS, CDR2 YYNGEE. Trimming removed 0 bases at V and 3 bases at J, with 10 bases between. This CDR3 is built from 14 residues. The chain's CDR3 is CASSVGGEVYEQYF. CDR3 nucleotides: TGTGCCAGCAGCGTAGGAGGGGAAGTCTACGAGCAGTACTTC.

The genes are TRBV6-5 and TRBJ2-1; D is perhaps TRBD2 (5 bases). V lost 4 bases to trimming and J lost 0 bases, with 13 bases between them. There are 16 residues in the CDR3. Per the germline V gene, CDR1 is MNHEY and CDR2 is SVGAGI. The CDR3 spells CASSSLDFSSYNEQFF. The DNA for the CDR3 is TGTGCCAGCAGTTCCCTGGACTTTAGCTCCTACAATGAGCAGTTCTTC.

The chain recombines TRBV12-5 with TRBJ2-7, with D maybe TRBD1 (6 bases). The CDR3 runs to 13 residues. Germline CDR1 LGHNT, CDR2 FRNRAP. The V end was cut by 5 bases, the J end by 3 bases, with 11 bases between. CDR3 DNA: TGTGCTAGTGGTGTAGGGGGAATCTACGAGCAGTACTTC. The encoded protein is CASGVGGIYEQYF.

This chain connects TRBV5-1 to TRBJ2-5, with D uncertain. Germline V gene sequence: CDR1 SGHRS, CDR2 YFSETQ. This CDR3 is built from 14 residues. Trimming took off 4 bases at V and 3 bases at J, with 13 bases between the two ends. The CDR3 reads CASSPGRLEETQYF. Written as DNA, the CDR3 is TGCGCCAGCAGCCCGGGTAGGTTGGAAGAGACCCAGTACTTC. Full variable domain (missing parts from reference TRBV5-1 and TRBJ2-5): KAGVTQTPRYLIKTRGQQVTLSCSPISGHRSVSWYQQTPGQGLQFLFEYFSETQRNKGNFPGRFSGRQFSNSRSEMNVSTLELGDSALYLCASSPGRLEETQYFGPGTRLLVL.

A few counts support this clonotype. The J gene is TRBJ1-5, the V gene TRBV28; the match to TRBD1 covers 9 bases. This CDR3 has 16 amino acids. Losses at the gene ends were 6 bases for V and 5 bases for J; bases not matched to a gene: 11. Germline CDR1 and CDR2: MDHEN and SYDVKM. The chain's CDR3 is CASSVRQGGPDQPQHF. Here the CDR3 DNA reads TGTGCCAGCAGCGTAAGACAGGGGGGGCCTGATCAGCCCCAGCATTTT.

The chain is built from TRBV28 and TRBJ1-4; 7 bases agree with TRBD1. The CDR3 is 13 residues long. Germline CDR1 reads MDHEN; CDR2 reads SYDVKM. V was clipped by 6 bases and J by 8 bases; unmatched bases: 6. The CDR3 DNA reads TGTGCCAGCAGGGACAGGTGGAACGAAAAACTGTTTTTT. Encoded protein: CASRDRWNEKLFF.

This clonotype was recorded many times. The gene calls are TRBV9 and TRBJ2-7; the match to TRBD2 covers 9 bases. J lost 3 bases, V lost 0 bases, and 1 base had no gene match. The CDR3 has 14 amino acids. The V gene's germline CDR1 is SGDLS and CDR2 YYNGEE. CDR3 in DNA: TGTGCCAGCAGCGTAGAAGCGGGGGGCTACGAGCAGTACTTC. Its protein product is CASSVEAGGYEQYF.

The chain links TRBV10-3 to TRBJ2-1, with D perhaps matching TRBD2 (5 bases). The V gene lost 2 bases and the J gene lost 3 bases, with 8 bases spanning the gap. CDR1 and CDR2 (germline): ENHRY, SYGVKD. This CDR3 contains 14 residues. DNA for the CDR3: TGTGCCATCAGTGAGAAGGAGGACTACAATGAGCAGTTCTTC. It translates to CAISEKEDYNEQFF.

Many counts were recorded for this clonotype. The gene calls are TRBV6-1 and TRBJ2-3, with 8 bases aligning to TRBD1. Losses at the gene ends were 7 bases for V and 0 bases for J; bases not matched to a gene: 3. The germline V gene has CDR1 MNHNS and CDR2 SASEGT. The CDR3 extends over 14 amino acids. The CDR3 nucleotides are TGTGCCAGCAAAACAGGGGGTAGCACAGATACGCAGTATTTT. The encoded protein is CASKTGGSTDTQYF.

This clonotype has at least ten counts. V is TRBV7-9 and J is TRBJ1-1, with D perhaps matching TRBD1 (5 bases). CDR3 length equals 15 residues. The germline V gene encodes CDR1 SEHNR and CDR2 FQNEAQ (reference sequence). Trimming removed 10 bases from V and 1 base from J, with 19 bases in between. The CDR3 DNA sequence: TGTGCCACATCAGGGCCGAGGGGAACGAACACTGAAGCTTTCTTT. Translated: CATSGPRGTNTEAFF.

This clonotype was detected many times. The V gene is TRBV6-2 or TRBV6-3, the J gene TRBJ2-7; D is possibly TRBD2 (6 bases). Between the trimmed V and J ends, which lost 6 bases and 9 bases, there was a span of 15 bases. The CDR3 is 12 residues long. Germline V gene data show CDR1 as MNHEY and CDR2 as SVGEGT. CDR3 region: CASSSPGSGQYF. CDR3 DNA sequence: TGTGCCAGCAGCAGTCCCGGGAGTGGGCAGTACTTC.

This clonotype was counted at least ten times. The chain uses TRBV7-8 and TRBJ2-7; 8 nucleotides match TRBD2. The germline V gene has CDR1 SGHVS and CDR2 FQNEAQ. Trimming took 7 bases from V and 0 from J; bases not matched to a gene: 11. The CDR3 sequence is 16 residues long. As DNA, the CDR3 is TGTGCCAGCACGATTAGTAGCGGGGAGATCTCCTACGAGCAGTACTTC. It specifies CASTISSGEISYEQYF.

This chain uses TRBV11-2 with TRBJ2-4; D is unresolved. Trimming took 10 bases from V and 0 from J, leaving 10 bases between them. Germline V gene lookup returns CDR1 SGHAT and CDR2 FQNNGV. CDR3 length: 13 amino acids. The CDR3 region has the DNA TGTGCCATTCTACGTAGAGCCAAAAACATTCAGTACTTC. This encodes CAILRRAKNIQYF.

This clonotype was detected ten times or more. The rearrangement uses TRBV5-1 and TRBJ2-3; 9 bases agree with TRBD1. The ends lost 0 bases at V and 6 bases at J; junction bases unmatched: 5. The CDR3 consists of 15 residues. Germline V gene data show CDR1 as SGHRS and CDR2 as YFSETQ. The CDR3 DNA reads TGCGCCAGCAGCTTGGGGGACAGGGCGGCGGATACGCAGTATTTT. It specifies CASSLGDRAADTQYF.

This chain uses TRBV29-1 with TRBJ1-2, with D unclear. V dropped 6 bases and J dropped 5 bases, with 19 bases sitting between them. Germline-derived CDR1 and CDR2 are SQVTM and ANQGSEA. The CDR3 runs to 14 residues. CDR3 sequence: CSVTPRGGKYGYTF. Written as DNA, the CDR3 is TGCAGCGTAACCCCACGGGGAGGGAAGTATGGCTACACCTTC. Full variable domain (missing parts from reference TRBV29-1 and TRBJ1-2): SAVISQKPSRDICQRGTSLTIQCQVDSQVTMMFWYRQQPGQSLTLIATANQGSEATYESGFVIDKFPISRPNLTFSTLTVSNMSPEDSSIYLCSVTPRGGKYGYTFGSGTRLTVV.

This clonotype was observed a handful of times. The chain is built from TRBV7-6 and TRBJ2-1, with a weak D call TRBD1 (6 bases). Trimming cost V 5 bases and J 0 bases, with 14 bases left between them. The CDR3 runs 16 residues. CDR1 and CDR2 from the germline V gene are SGHVS and FNYEAQ. The chain's CDR3 is CASSRRDTYSYNEQFF. The DNA of the CDR3 is TGTGCCAGCAGCCGAAGGGACACCTACTCCTACAATGAGCAGTTCTTC.

This clonotype was picked up a small number of times. The chain combines TRBV7-8 with TRBJ2-3, with D uncertain. Germline lookup yields CDR1 SGHVS and CDR2 FQNEAQ. The length of the CDR3 is 14 residues. The germline V and J ends were trimmed by 3 bases and 8 bases, with 15 bases remaining between them. The CDR3 DNA follows: TGTGCCAGCAGCTTCCCACAAGACGGACCTACGCAGTATTTT. This translates into CASSFPQDGPTQYF.

This clonotype was detected only a few times. This sequence joins TRBV5-1 and TRBJ1-2; D may be TRBD1 (5 bases). The CDR3 spans 14 residues. Germline CDR1 and CDR2: SGHRS and YFSETQ. V was shortened by 4 bases and J by 2 bases, with 12 bases between the two germline ends. For the CDR3, the DNA is TGCGCCAGCAGCCAAACAGGCCTGAACTATGGCTACACCTTC. Translation: CASSQTGLNYGYTF.